These 30 T cell receptor beta chains came from one sample sequenced in a study of CD8 T cells in Susac syndrome. Reverse transcription of about 0.45 to 1 ug RNA was carried out with random hexamers. TCRdb passed the immunoSEQ multiplex PCR reads through MiXCR, listing each CDR3 protein once. The table has 75,000 to 95,000 distinct CDR3 sequences, 93% seen once; the top ten hold 0.35% to 0.5%. The sequenced sample consisted of CD8+ T cells from PBMCs. All receptors come from a human donor with Susac syndrome.

The J gene is TRBJ2-1, the V gene TRBV5-1; 9 bases line up with TRBD1. Unmatched junction bases numbered 2, after V lost 0 bases and J lost 7 bases. The CDR3 spans 14 residues. Germline CDR1 reads SGHRS; CDR2 reads YFSETQ. The CDR3 region is CASSLAGQGNEQFF. The DNA for the CDR3 is TGCGCCAGCAGCTTGGCTGGACAGGGGAATGAGCAGTTCTTC.

This chain joins TRBV15 and TRBJ2-7; 7 bases match TRBD2. The germline V gene encodes CDR1 LNHNV and CDR2 YYDKDF (reference sequence). V dropped 5 bases and J dropped 1; count of bases not matched to a gene: 8. The CDR3 covers 15 residues. CDR3 nucleotide sequence: TGTGCCACCAGCCCAGGAGGCGGGAGATCCTACGAGCAGTACTTC. Its translation is CATSPGGGRSYEQYF. The variable domain in full, with the rest retrieved from reference TRBV15 and TRBJ2-7, is DAMVIQNPRYQVTQFGKPVTLSCSQTLNHNVMYWYQQKSSQAPKLLFHYYDKDFNNEADTPDNFQSRRPNTSFCFLDIRSPGLGDTAMYLCATSPGGGRSYEQYFGPGTRLTVT.

The chain couples TRBV10-1 to TRBJ2-1; 10 bases map to TRBD2. Germline-derived CDR1 and CDR2 are WNHNN and SYGVQD (reference sequence). The CDR3 has 17 amino acids. The V segment lost 5 bases and the J segment 4 bases; nucleotides outside the gene matches: 11. The CDR3 DNA reads as TGCGCCAGCAGTAATAACCCAGGGACTAGCGAATACAATGAGCAGTTCTTC. Protein: CASSNNPGTSEYNEQFF.

The CDR3 reads CASSLGTAGQFF. The CDR3 region has the DNA TGTGCCAGCAGCCTCGGGACAGCCGGGCAGTTCTTC. The V and J genes are TRBV12-3 or TRBV12-4 and TRBJ2-1; 7 bases agree with TRBD1. This CDR3 region has 12 residues. V was clipped by 6 bases and J by 12 bases; unmatched bases: 8.

V usage is TRBV19 and J usage is TRBJ1-1, with 9 bases fitting TRBD1. The trim removed 3 bases at V and 7 bases at J, leaving 6 bases unmatched. Per germline, CDR1 LNHDA and CDR2 SQIVND (reference sequence). This CDR3 comprises 14 residues. The CDR3 region is CASSMGQGGDEAFF. CDR3 sequence (DNA): TGTGCCAGTAGTATGGGACAGGGTGGGGATGAAGCTTTCTTT.

The V call is TRBV7-9, the J call TRBJ1-3; no clear D. V lost 5 bases to trimming and J lost 0 bases, with 14 bases between them. Germline lookup yields CDR1 SEHNR and CDR2 FQNEAQ (reference sequence). The CDR3 length is 16 residues. The CDR3 sequence: CASSPVWADSGNTIYF. The CDR3 nucleotides read TGTGCCAGCAGCCCAGTTTGGGCCGACTCTGGAAACACCATATATTTT.

This clonotype turned up a few times. The J gene is TRBJ1-6, the V gene TRBV5-1; 10 nucleotides align to TRBD1. Germline CDR1 and CDR2: SGHRS and YFSETQ. The CDR3 covers 15 residues. With V trimmed by 5 bases and J by 7 bases, 6 bases remained unmatched. CDR3 in amino acids: CASRSGQGGNSPLHF. The CDR3 DNA is TGCGCCAGCAGATCCGGACAGGGGGGGAATTCACCCCTCCACTTT.

This sequence joins TRBV7-2 and TRBJ1-2; a weak D match, TRBD1 (5 bases). V was trimmed by 3 bases and J by 4 bases, leaving 9 bases between them. Germline lookup yields CDR1 SGHTA and CDR2 FQGNSA. This CDR3 region has 13 residues. CDR3 sequence: CASSFDRAYGYTF. The CDR3 bases are TGTGCCAGCAGCTTCGACAGAGCCTATGGCTACACCTTC.

This CDR3 reads CASSLGGGNEQFF. CDR3 DNA: TGTGCCAGCAGCTTAGGAGGGGGCAATGAGCAGTTCTTC. J is TRBJ2-1 and V is TRBV11-2; a possible D gene is TRBD1 (6 bases). V dropped 1 base and J dropped 6 bases, with 7 bases sitting between them. The germline V gene has CDR1 SGHAT and CDR2 FQNNGV. CDR3 length: 13 amino acids.

The chain has TRBV28 and TRBJ1-4; D may be TRBD1 (6 bases). Trimming shortened V by 5 bases and J by 3 bases, and 13 bases separated the two germline ends. The CDR3 sequence is 15 residues long. The V gene's germline CDR1 is MDHEN and CDR2 SYDVKM. In DNA, the CDR3 is TGTGCCAGCAGTGGGACACCCAGGGCTAATGAAAAACTGTTTTTT. The encoded protein is CASSGTPRANEKLFF. The full variable domain, completed using reference TRBV28 and TRBJ1-4, is DVKVTQSSRYLVKRTGEKVFLECVQDMDHENMFWYRQDPGLGLRLIYFSYDVKMKEKGDIPEGYSVSREKKERFSLILESASTNQTSMYLCASSGTPRANEKLFFGSGTQLSVL.

The table lists this clonotype with a count of one. V usage is TRBV19 and J usage is TRBJ2-2, with a weak D call TRBD1 (6 bases). The CDR3 is 14 amino acids. Trimming took off 6 bases at V and 1 base at J, with 9 bases between the two ends. Germline V gene sequence: CDR1 LNHDA, CDR2 SQIVND (reference sequence). In DNA form, the CDR3 reads TGTGCCAGTAGACCGACAGGGAACACCGGGGAGCTGTTTTTT. Translation: CASRPTGNTGELFF.

The genes are TRBV10-3 and TRBJ2-1; D gene unclear. CDR1 and CDR2 (germline): ENHRY, SYGVKD. The CDR3 runs 16 residues. Trimming pared 2 bases from V and 1 base from J, leaving 12 bases between. The CDR3 DNA sequence: TGTGCCATCAGTGAGAGTTCATCACAATCCTACAATGAGCAGTTCTTC. Encoded protein: CAISESSSQSYNEQFF.

V is TRBV12-3 or TRBV12-4 and J is TRBJ1-1; D not certain. V lost 3 bases, J lost 0 bases, and 5 bases lay in between. The CDR3 totals 13 residues. CDR3 protein: CASSLVMNTEAFF. DNA of the CDR3: TGTGCCAGCAGTTTGGTCATGAACACTGAAGCTTTCTTT.

This clonotype occurred once. This sequence joins TRBV7-9 and TRBJ1-2, with D perhaps TRBD1 (6 bases). Looked up from germline, CDR1 is SEHNR and CDR2 is FQNEAQ (reference sequence). The CDR3 spans 15 residues. V was clipped by 0 bases and J by 6 bases, with 14 bases between them. The CDR3 sequence is CASSLAAEGEDGYTF. The CDR3 coding sequence is TGTGCCAGCAGCTTAGCGGCCGAGGGGGAGGATGGCTACACCTTC.

This chain connects TRBV28 to TRBJ2-1; D is unclear. The CDR3 has 12 residues. V was cut by 5 bases and J by 4 bases, with 6 bases left in between. Per germline, CDR1 MDHEN and CDR2 SYDVKM. CDR3 amino acids: CASSPLYNEQFF. Here the CDR3 DNA reads TGTGCCAGCAGTCCATTATACAATGAGCAGTTCTTC.

V usage is TRBV5-4 and J usage is TRBJ2-5; 10 nucleotides align to TRBD2. V lost 2 bases, J lost 3 bases, and 13 bases stayed unmatched. Germline V gives CDR1 SGHNT, CDR2 YYREEE (reference sequence). CDR3 length equals 18 residues. The CDR3 DNA sequence: TGTGCCAGCAGCTTAAGGCAATTTCTAGCGGGAGTTGAAGAGACCCAGTACTTC. This codes for CASSLRQFLAGVEETQYF.

J is TRBJ2-5 and V is TRBV28; unclear D gene. V lost 6 bases to trimming and J lost 2 bases, with 16 bases between them. The CDR3 runs to 15 residues. Germline CDR1 is MDHEN and CDR2 is SYDVKM. The CDR3 DNA reads TGTGCCAGCAGCCTCCTGGCAGGCACTCAAGAGACCCAGTACTTC. Its translation is CASSLLAGTQETQYF.

The chain couples TRBV12-3 or TRBV12-4 to TRBJ2-7; TRBD2 matches 12 bases. V lost 3 bases to trimming and J lost 3 bases; unmatched junction nucleotides: 3. The CDR3 runs 15 residues. The CDR3 loop is CASSFGLAGLYEQYF. The CDR3 nucleotides read TGTGCCAGCAGTTTTGGACTAGCGGGACTCTACGAGCAGTACTTC.

The J gene is TRBJ1-5, the V gene TRBV7-2; D remains unclear. The CDR3 is made up of 15 amino acids. Trimming took 4 bases from V and 2 from J, leaving 12 bases between them. Germline V gives CDR1 SGHTA, CDR2 FQGNSA. The CDR3 bases are TGTGCCAGCAGCTCCCGGTCCTTTCGCAATCAGCCCCAGCATTTT. Translating gives CASSSRSFRNQPQHF.

The chain links TRBV11-2 to TRBJ2-5; TRBD2 matches at 9 bases. V shed 0 bases, J shed 4 bases, and the junction held 3 bases outside the gene matches. The CDR3 sequence is 15 residues long. Germline CDR1 is SGHAT and CDR2 is FQNNGV. For the CDR3, the DNA is TGTGCCAGCAGCTTAGAAATTAGCGGGAGAGAGACCCAGTACTTC. Translation: CASSLEISGRETQYF.

The rearrangement joins TRBV5-6 to TRBJ2-5, with no clear D. Germline CDR1 SGHDT, CDR2 YYEEEE. CDR3 length: 12 amino acids. Trimming cost V 1 base and J 2 bases, with 3 bases left between them. The CDR3 loop reads CASSLWQETQYF. CDR3 coding DNA: TGTGCCAGCAGCTTGTGGCAAGAGACCCAGTACTTC.

The chain employs TRBV7-6 and TRBJ2-1, with D perhaps TRBD1 or TRBD2 (5 bases each). V was shortened by 3 bases and J by 9 bases, with 15 bases between the two germline ends. This CDR3 is 14 amino acids long. In germline, CDR1 is SGHVS, CDR2 FNYEAQ. The CDR3 DNA reads TGTGCCAGCAGCTTGGGGCAGGAGGCTACTGAGCAGTTCTTC. As protein: CASSLGQEATEQFF.

The genes are TRBV4-2 and TRBJ1-2; 7 nucleotides align to TRBD1. Germline V gene lookup returns CDR1 LGHNA and CDR2 YNFKEQ. V was clipped by 1 base and J by 3 bases; unmatched bases: 2. This CDR3 region has 14 residues. For the CDR3, the DNA is TGTGCCAGCAGCCAAGGGGACAGATACTATGGCTACACCTTC. Translated: CASSQGDRYYGYTF.

CDR3 loop: CASSNGQGARDEAFF. The CDR3 bases are TGTGCCAGTAGTAACGGACAGGGGGCGAGGGATGAAGCTTTCTTT. The rearrangement uses TRBV19 and TRBJ1-1; 11 bases are shared with TRBD1. Unmatched junction bases numbered 8, after V lost 4 bases and J lost 7 bases. CDR3 length equals 15 residues. Germline values: CDR1 LNHDA, CDR2 SQIVND (reference sequence).

CDR3 in DNA: TGTGCCAGCAGTCCAGGGGGCGCGTACACCGGGGAGCTGTTTTTT. Residues: CASSPGGAYTGELFF. This chain links TRBV7-9 with TRBJ2-2, with 8 bases aligning to TRBD1. Germline CDR1 is SEHNR and CDR2 is FQNEAQ (reference sequence). The CDR3 is made up of 15 amino acids. With 6 bases clipped from V and 3 bases from J, the junction kept 6 bases outside the gene matches.

This clonotype appeared once. The chain has TRBV20-1 and TRBJ2-7, with 8 bases aligning to TRBD1. The V gene's germline CDR1 is DFQATT and CDR2 SNEGSKA (reference sequence). The CDR3 runs 13 residues. The junction had 7 bases not matched to a gene; V was cut back by 6 bases and J by 3 bases. The DNA of the CDR3 is TGCAGTGCCAGGGACAGGTTCAACTACGAGCAGTACTTC. Its translation: CSARDRFNYEQYF.

This chain joins TRBV18 and TRBJ1-1, with D possibly TRBD1 on 6 matching bases. CDR1 and CDR2 from the germline V gene are KGHSH and LQKENI. The CDR3 consists of 16 residues. Trimming stripped 4 bases from V and 0 bases from J, with 15 bases between. CDR3: CASSLQGGAMNTEAFF. CDR3 DNA sequence: TGTGCCAGCTCACTACAGGGTGGGGCGATGAACACTGAAGCTTTCTTT.

This clonotype appeared once. The V call is TRBV15, the J call TRBJ2-2; 8 nucleotides align to TRBD1. The germline V gene has CDR1 LNHNV and CDR2 YYDKDF (reference sequence). The CDR3 consists of 16 residues. Losses at the gene ends were 1 base for V and 2 bases for J; bases not matched to a gene: 3. This chain's CDR3 is CATSRGQGSNTGELFF. The CDR3 bases are TGTGCCACCAGCAGAGGACAGGGGAGTAACACCGGGGAGCTGTTTTTT.

This clonotype was picked up one time. The V gene is TRBV11-3, the J gene TRBJ2-2; tentatively, D is TRBD2 (5 bases). Trimming shortened V by 4 bases and J by 5 bases, and 11 bases separated the two germline ends. Germline V lookup: CDR1 SGHNT, CDR2 YENEEA. The CDR3 contains 14 residues. CDR3 bases: TGTGCCAGCAGCTATGCCCGCGGGACCGGGGAGCTGTTTTTT. Amino acid sequence: CASSYARGTGELFF.

The chain employs TRBV5-1 and TRBJ1-2; TRBD1 matches 9 bases. The germline gives CDR1 SGHRS, CDR2 YFSETQ. V shed 4 bases and J 7 bases; nucleotides not matched to a gene: 5. This CDR3 has 13 residues. The CDR3 sequence: CASSVGQGSGYTF. The DNA for the CDR3 is TGCGCCAGCAGCGTCGGACAGGGGTCTGGCTACACCTTC. The variable domain in full, completed from reference TRBV5-1 and TRBJ1-2, reads KAGVTQTPRYLIKTRGQQVTLSCSPISGHRSVSWYQQTPGQGLQFLFEYFSETQRNKGNFPGRFSGRQFSNSRSEMNVSTLELGDSALYLCASSVGQGSGYTFGSGTRLTVV.